These T cell receptor beta chains were read from a single sample in a study of shared clonotypes between healthy human individuals. Clones were read by immunoSEQ multiplex PCR, and TCRdb kept only the in-frame ones, dropping some. This table holds 520,000 or so clones, 79% found once. Sequencing input: PBMCs. Receptors were obtained from a woman in her 40s in good health. Some clones in this sample may be carry-over from other donors' samples. CDR3s include the opening cysteine and the closing phenylalanine or tryptophan. D genes are given only for firm matches. Clone size is stated in some rows and not others, as once, few, many or a class when expanded.

>TRBJ2-1|TRBV5-1|NA|TRBD2
TGCGCCAGCAGCTTGAGTTCGGGACTAGCGTGGGGTGAGCAGTTCTTC
CASSLSSGLAWGEQFF
>TRBJ2-5|TRBV5-1|NA|TRBD1
TGCGCCAGCAGCAGAAACACAGGGGAAGAGACCCAGTACTTC
CASSRNTGEETQYF
>TRBJ2-7|TRBV7-9|NA|TRBD2
TGTGCCAGCAGCTTACGGCTAGCGGGAGTAGGCGAGCAGTACTTC
CASSLRLAGVGEQYF
>TRBJ2-1|TRBV5-1|NA|TRBD2
TGCGCCAGCAGCTCCGGGACTAGCGGACACAATGAGCAGTTCTTC
CASSSGTSGHNEQFF
>TRBJ1-1|TRBV4-3|NA|NA
TGCGCCAGCAGCCAACTCGTCCCGGGTCGGACTGAAGCTTTCTTT
CASSQLVPGRTEAFF
>TRBJ1-1|TRBV28|few|NA
TGTGCCAGCAATAGCGGAATGAACACTGAAGCTTTCTTT
CASNSGMNTEAFF
>TRBJ2-7|TRBV30|NA|NA
TGTGCCTGGGTGACAGGTAGAGGGAACGAGCAGTACTTC
CAWVTGRGNEQYF
>TRBJ2-2|TRBV9|many|NA
TGTGCCAGCAGCGTAGCAAGGGCCGGGGAGCTGTTTTTT
CASSVARAGELFF
>TRBJ2-6|TRBV6-5|many|NA
TGTGCCAGCAGTTACTCGGAGGGTTCTGGGGCCAACGTCCTGACTTTC
CASSYSEGSGANVLTF
>TRBJ2-1|TRBV5-4|NA|NA
TGTGCCAGCAGCGGGGACCCGGGGGATGAGCAGTTCTTC
CASSGDPGDEQFF
>TRBJ1-3|TRBV10-3|NA|NA
TGTGCCATCAGTGAGTCGAGCTCTGGAAACACCATATATTTT
CAISESSSGNTIYF
>TRBJ2-1|TRBV7-9|NA|NA
TGTGCCAGCAGCCCCCTAGGTCCCAGGAATGAGCAGTTCTTC
CASSPLGPRNEQFF
>TRBJ1-2|TRBV18|once|TRBD1
TGTGCCAGCTCCGGACAGGGGGCGATCTATGGCTACACCTTC
CASSGQGAIYGYTF
>TRBJ2-7|TRBV5-6|NA|TRBD2
TGTGCCAGCAGCCAACTAGCGGGAGGGACCTACGAGCAGTACTTC
CASSQLAGGTYEQYF
>TRBJ2-7|TRBV15|NA|NA
TGTGCCACCAGCAGAGATCTGTACGAGCAGTACTTC
CATSRDLYEQYF
>TRBJ2-3|TRBV20-1|many|TRBD2
TGCAGCCTGGGGACTAGCTTGCAGTATTTT
CSLGTSLQYF
>TRBJ1-1|TRBV5-5|few|NA
TGTGCCAGCAGCTTTGAAACGAACACTGAAGCTTTCTTT
CASSFETNTEAFF
>TRBJ2-5|TRBV7-2|once|NA
TGTGCCAGCAGCTTAGGAGGGCCACTTCAAGAGACCCAGTACTTC
CASSLGGPLQETQYF
>TRBJ2-2|TRBV2|NA|TRBD2
TGTGCCAGCAACTTAGCGGGCGGGGAGCTGTTTTTT
CASNLAGGELFF
>TRBJ2-1|TRBV9|NA|TRBD1
TGTGCCAGCAGCGTGTCCACAGGGGGGAGAACCTACAATGAGCAGTTCTTC
CASSVSTGGRTYNEQFF
>TRBJ1-1|TRBV23-1|NA|NA
TGCGCCAGCAGTCAATCGTGGGGAGGGCATTTCCTGAGCACTGAAGCTTTCTTT
CASSQSWGGHFLSTEAFF
>TRBJ2-3|TRBV28|once|TRBD1
TGTGCCAGCAGTCAACAGGGGGCCCCCGACACAGATACGCAGTATTTT
CASSQQGAPDTDTQYF
>TRBJ2-2|TRBV5-1|NA|TRBD2
TGCGCCAGCAGCCCACTAGCGGGAGTTGACACCGGGGAGCTGTTTTTT
CASSPLAGVDTGELFF
>TRBJ2-1|TRBV6-6|few|NA
TGTGCCAGCGGAAACAATGAGCAGTTCTTC
CASGNNEQFF
>TRBJ2-3|TRBV9|NA|NA
TGTGCCAGCAGCACCCGAGGAGTGGATACGCAGTATTTT
CASSTRGVDTQYF
>TRBJ2-1|TRBV30|NA|NA
TGTGCCTGGAGTGTCGGGAGACTCGGTGAGCAGTTCTTC
CAWSVGRLGEQFF
>TRBJ1-2|TRBV5-1|NA|TRBD1
TGCGCCAGCAGCCCCGGACAGGGCATCGACTACACCTTC
CASSPGQGIDYTF
>TRBJ1-1|TRBV7-7|few|NA
TGTGCCAGCAGCTCCTCACAAAACACTGAAGCTTTCTTT
CASSSSQNTEAFF
>TRBJ1-5|TRBV5-1|few|NA
TGCGCCAGCAGCCTCGACCCCGGACGAGGGAATCAGCCCCAGCATTTT
CASSLDPGRGNQPQHF
>TRBJ2-7|TRBV7-8|once|TRBD2
TGTGCCAGCAGCTTATTGGGACTAGCGAACTCCTACGAGCAGTACTTC
CASSLLGLANSYEQYF
>TRBJ2-1|TRBV15|few|TRBD1
TGTGCCACCAGCAGGGAGGACAGGGGGTACAATGAGCAGTTCTTC
CATSREDRGYNEQFF
>TRBJ2-3|TRBV18|NA|NA
TGTGCCAGCTCACCAAATGGGAGACATACGCAGTATTTT
CASSPNGRHTQYF
>TRBJ2-1|TRBV10-3|NA|TRBD2
TGTGCCATCAGCCCCGGGACTAGCGGGAGTTATGAGCAGTTCTTC
CAISPGTSGSYEQFF
>TRBJ2-2|TRBV19|NA|NA
TGTGCCCGCCCCGCCCAGAGTCACACCGGGGAGCTGTTTTTT
CARPAQSHTGELFF
>TRBJ2-4|TRBV11-2|NA|NA
TGTGCCAGCAGCCCCAGGAGGGTTGGAACACGGACCAAAAACATTCAGTACTTC
CASSPRRVGTRTKNIQYF
>TRBJ2-2|TRBV6-5|NA|TRBD1
TGTGCCAGCAGTCTCCGACAGGGGGCGGCCGGGGAGCTGTTTTTT
CASSLRQGAAGELFF
>TRBJ1-4|TRBV4-1|NA|NA
TGCGCCAGCAGCCAACCGGGACGGACTAATGAAAAACTGTTTTTT
CASSQPGRTNEKLFF
>TRBJ2-5|TRBV2|NA|TRBD2
TGTGCCAGCAGGAGCGGACTAGCCTCTCTCGAGACCCAGTACTTC
CASRSGLASLETQYF
>TRBJ2-7|TRBV5-1|NA|NA
TGCGCCAGCAGCTTGGACAGCCGAACCTACGAGCAGTACTTC
CASSLDSRTYEQYF
>TRBJ2-3|TRBV10-3|NA|TRBD1
TGTGCCATCAGTGAGCCGGGACAGGGGGCTTCAGATACGCAGTATTTT
CAISEPGQGASDTQYF
>TRBJ1-1|TRBV30|many|NA
TGTGCCTGGAGTGTACGGGGAGGGGAGGCTTTCTTT
CAWSVRGGEAFF
>TRBJ2-7|TRBV5-1|NA|TRBD2
TGCGCCAGCAGCTTTAGCGGGACCTACTCCTACGAGCAGTACTTC
CASSFSGTYSYEQYF
>TRBJ1-1|TRBV5-1|few|NA
TGCGCCAGCAGCTTGTTGGCAGACACTGAAGCTTTCTTT
CASSLLADTEAFF
>TRBJ2-7|TRBV28|NA|TRBD2
TGTGCCAGCACCACCCAACAAGGGGAGGGTGGGAGCGAGCAGTACTTC
CASTTQQGEGGSEQYF
>TRBJ2-6|TRBV14|NA|NA
TGTGCCAGCAGCCAAGATCCCAGACCTTGGCGAACTTACTCTGGGGCCAACGTCCTGACTTTC
CASSQDPRPWRTYSGANVLTF
>TRBJ1-5|TRBV19|NA|NA
TGTGCCAGCGGGGAGATCAAACCCCAGCATTTT
CASGEIKPQHF
>TRBJ1-2|TRBV9|NA|TRBD1
TGTGCCAGCAGCGTCAGGGGGCAAGGCTACACCTTC
CASSVRGQGYTF
>TRBJ1-1|TRBV20-1|NA|TRBD1
TGCAGTGCTTCGGACAGGAAAGCTTTCTTT
CSASDRKAFF
>TRBJ2-5|TRBV5-5|NA|NA
TGTGCCAGCAGCTTGGGGGCCGAAGAGACCCAGTACTTC
CASSLGAEETQYF
>TRBJ2-3|TRBV19|NA|NA
TGTGCCAGTAAGGCGGTAGAGTCCACAGATACGCAGTATTTT
CASKAVESTDTQYF
>TRBJ2-2|TRBV15|NA|TRBD2
TGTGCCACCAGCAGAGATTCACTAGCGGCAACCACCGGGGAGCTGTTTTTT
CATSRDSLAATTGELFF
>TRBJ1-3|TRBV29-1|NA|NA
TGCAGCGTTCGGGTCGCTGGAAACACCATATATTTT
CSVRVAGNTIYF
>TRBJ1-1|TRBV19|NA|NA
TGTGCCAGTAGTACCTACGGACAGATTGAAGCTTTCTTT
CASSTYGQIEAFF
>TRBJ1-5|TRBV19|NA|TRBD1
TGTGCCAGTAGAGGGGGCGGGGGTCCCCTAAGCAATCAGCCCCAGCATTTT
CASRGGGGPLSNQPQHF
>TRBJ2-7|TRBV9|NA|NA
TGTGCCAGCAGCCCTGGACTGTACGAGCAGTACTTC
CASSPGLYEQYF
>TRBJ2-2|TRBV19|NA|NA
TGTGCCAGTAGTATAGTCAGGGGAGACGGGGAGCTGTTTTTT
CASSIVRGDGELFF
>TRBJ2-7|TRBV5-4|NA|TRBD2
TGTGCCAGCAGCTTGGCTAGCGGGAGCCTGTACGAGCAGTACTTC
CASSLASGSLYEQYF
>TRBJ2-6|TRBV4-2|NA|NA
TGTGCCAGCAGCCAAGAATCCCACTCCGACGTCCTGACTTTC
CASSQESHSDVLTF